The rows below give T cell receptor beta chains drawn from one sample of a study of early T cells in non-severe SARS-CoV-2 infection. TCRdb analysed the 5' RACE reads with MiXCR anew, one entry per CDR3 protein. Of about 48,000 distinct CDR3 sequences listed, approximately 7.6% are singletons. Sequencing was carried out using whole blood. These receptors were taken from an adult who was a healthcare worker with PCR-confirmed SARS-CoV-2 infection or an uninfected control (not recorded which). CDR3s include the opening cysteine and the closing phenylalanine or tryptophan. A D gene is named only where the DNA matches it firmly. Clone size, where shown, is once, few, many, or a class for clones that have expanded.

clone size: few
D gene: NA
V gene: TRBV6-1
J gene: TRBJ1-1
CDR3 DNA: TGTGCCAGCAGTGCCATTTCCGGGACACTGAACACTGAAGCTTTCTTT
CDR3 protein: CASSAISGTLNTEAFF

clone size: NA
D gene: TRBD2
V gene: TRBV13
J gene: TRBJ2-3
CDR3 DNA: TGTGCCAGCAGCTCTACTAGCGGCTCTAGCACAGATACGCAGTATTTT
CDR3 protein: CASSSTSGSSTDTQYF

clone size: many
D gene: NA
V gene: TRBV18
J gene: TRBJ2-7
CDR3 DNA: TGTGCCAGCTCACCAGATTACGAGCAGTACTTC
CDR3 protein: CASSPDYEQYF

clone size: few
D gene: NA
V gene: TRBV28
J gene: TRBJ1-2
CDR3 DNA: TGTGCCAGCAGGGGGGATCGGAACTCTAACTATGGCTACACCTTC
CDR3 protein: CASRGDRNSNYGYTF

clone size: many
D gene: TRBD2
V gene: TRBV9
J gene: TRBJ2-7
CDR3 DNA: TGTGCCAGCAGCGTAGAAGCGGGGTGGTACGAGCAGTACTTC
CDR3 protein: CASSVEAGWYEQYF

clone size: many
D gene: NA
V gene: TRBV18
J gene: TRBJ1-2
CDR3 DNA: TGTGCCAGCTCACCACCGGTTACTAACTATGGCTACACCTTC
CDR3 protein: CASSPPVTNYGYTF

clone size: many
D gene: TRBD1
V gene: TRBV10-1
J gene: TRBJ2-7
CDR3 DNA: TGCGCCAGCAGTGACATGGGACAGCCCTACGAGCAGTACTTC
CDR3 protein: CASSDMGQPYEQYF

clone size: medium-sized
D gene: TRBD2
V gene: TRBV13
J gene: TRBJ2-3
CDR3 DNA: TGTGCCAGCAGCTCCCGTCCGGGACTAAGCACAGATACGCAGTATTTT
CDR3 protein: CASSSRPGLSTDTQYF

clone size: many
D gene: NA
V gene: TRBV18
J gene: TRBJ2-3
CDR3 DNA: TGTGCCAGCTCACCGCAGGTCCATACGCAGTATTTT
CDR3 protein: CASSPQVHTQYF

clone size: NA
D gene: NA
V gene: TRBV7-2
J gene: TRBJ2-5
CDR3 DNA: TGTGCCAGCAGCACCAGGACTGAGAAAGAGACCCAGTACTTC
CDR3 protein: CASSTRTEKETQYF

clone size: NA
D gene: NA
V gene: TRBV5-4
J gene: TRBJ1-1
CDR3 DNA: TGTGCCAGCAGCTTGAGGTCAGCCATGAACACTGAAGCTTTCTTT
CDR3 protein: CASSLRSAMNTEAFF

clone size: many
D gene: NA
V gene: TRBV30
J gene: TRBJ2-5
CDR3 DNA: TGTGCCTGGAGTAAGCGGATACAAGAGACCCAGTACTTC
CDR3 protein: CAWSKRIQETQYF

clone size: few
D gene: NA
V gene: TRBV7-6
J gene: TRBJ1-4
CDR3 DNA: TGTGCCAGCAGCACAAGTCTCCTTACAAATGAAAAACTGTTTTTT
CDR3 protein: CASSTSLLTNEKLFF

clone size: many
D gene: NA
V gene: TRBV5-6
J gene: TRBJ1-1
CDR3 DNA: TGTGCCAGCAGCTTGGGGGGCATGACGACTGAAGCTTTCTTT
CDR3 protein: CASSLGGMTTEAFF

clone size: few
D gene: NA
V gene: TRBV27
J gene: TRBJ1-1
CDR3 DNA: TGTGCCAGCAGTCATTTGAACACTGAAGCTTTCTTT
CDR3 protein: CASSHLNTEAFF

clone size: many
D gene: NA
V gene: TRBV9
J gene: TRBJ1-1
CDR3 DNA: TGTGCCAGCAGCCCACACCAGGGGATGAACACTGAAGCTTTCTTT
CDR3 protein: CASSPHQGMNTEAFF

clone size: many
D gene: TRBD1
V gene: TRBV28
J gene: TRBJ1-6
CDR3 DNA: TGTGCCAGCACCCAAGGGACAGATAATTCACCCCTCCACTTT
CDR3 protein: CASTQGTDNSPLHF

clone size: NA
D gene: NA
V gene: TRBV6-1
J gene: TRBJ2-5
CDR3 DNA: TGTGCCAGCAGTGAAGCGTTTGCTGGGGCGTCAGGAGAGACCCAGTACTTC
CDR3 protein: CASSEAFAGASGETQYF

clone size: many
D gene: NA
V gene: TRBV20-1
J gene: TRBJ1-4
CDR3 DNA: TGCAGTGCTAGAGAGGGAGCCTTTAATGAAAAACTGTTTTTT
CDR3 protein: CSAREGAFNEKLFF

clone size: many
D gene: NA
V gene: TRBV20-1
J gene: TRBJ2-3
CDR3 DNA: TGCAGTGCTAGGGCCGACGGGGATACGCAGTATTTT
CDR3 protein: CSARADGDTQYF

clone size: many
D gene: TRBD2
V gene: TRBV7-9
J gene: TRBJ2-3
CDR3 DNA: TGTGCCAGCAGCTTAGTAGCGGGGGGCACAGATACGCAGTATTTT
CDR3 protein: CASSLVAGGTDTQYF

clone size: many
D gene: NA
V gene: TRBV5-1
J gene: TRBJ2-3
CDR3 DNA: TGCGCCAGCAGCGGGCAGGGCACAGATACGCAGTATTTT
CDR3 protein: CASSGQGTDTQYF

clone size: many
D gene: NA
V gene: TRBV12-3/TRBV12-4
J gene: TRBJ1-1
CDR3 DNA: TGTGCCAGCAGCCGGGAAGGAGTGAACACTGAAGCTTTCTTT
CDR3 protein: CASSREGVNTEAFF

clone size: NA
D gene: NA
V gene: TRBV12-3/TRBV12-4
J gene: TRBJ2-7
CDR3 DNA: TGTGCCAGCAGTTTATGGAGTGGACTCTCTCACGAGCAGTACTTC
CDR3 protein: CASSLWSGLSHEQYF

clone size: NA
D gene: NA
V gene: TRBV12-3/TRBV12-4
J gene: TRBJ2-7
CDR3 DNA: TGTGCCAGCAGCCCCGACCAAGGCCAATACGAGCAGTACTTC
CDR3 protein: CASSPDQGQYEQYF

clone size: many
D gene: NA
V gene: TRBV4-2
J gene: TRBJ2-3
CDR3 DNA: TGTGCCAGCAGCCAAGTGACTAGCACAGATACGCAGTATTTT
CDR3 protein: CASSQVTSTDTQYF

clone size: many
D gene: NA
V gene: TRBV3-1
J gene: TRBJ2-1
CDR3 DNA: TGTGCCAGCAGCCAAGATGCAGGGAACAATGAGCAGTTCTTC
CDR3 protein: CASSQDAGNNEQFF